These 27 T cell receptor beta chains share one sample of origin, sequenced in a study of T cell responses to AZD1222 COVID-19 vaccine. Some clones are missing from TCRdb's copy, which holds only in-frame ones; the method was immunoSEQ multiplex PCR. The table records fewer than 150,000 clones, around 89% of them present only once. Material: peripheral blood, obtained 28 days after the second AZD1222 dose. The receptors stem from an adult who received the AZD1222 COVID-19 vaccine.

The V and J genes are TRBV29-1 and TRBJ1-1; perhaps TRBD1 as D (5 bases). Germline V CDR1 and CDR2: SQVTM, ANQGSEA. Trimming took 7 bases from V and 5 from J, leaving 20 bases between them. The CDR3 is made up of 14 amino acids. CDR3 in DNA: TGCAGCGCTGCGGATTCAGGGAGGAGGACTGAAGCTTTCTTT. Its translation is CSAADSGRRTEAFF.

V is TRBV4-2 and J is TRBJ2-3, with 10 bases identical to TRBD2. CDR1 and CDR2 from the germline V gene are LGHNA and YNFKEQ. The CDR3 length is 17 residues. With 4 bases clipped from V and 4 bases from J, the junction kept 11 bases outside the gene matches. The CDR3 sequence is CASSLSGAGGPADTQYF. CDR3 nucleotide sequence: TGTGCCAGCAGCCTCTCAGGAGCGGGGGGGCCAGCAGATACGCAGTATTTT.

The rearrangement uses TRBV11-2 and TRBJ2-2, with D possibly being TRBD2 (6 bases). The CDR3 has 18 residues. Germline CDR1 and CDR2: SGHAT and FQNNGV. V was shortened by 5 bases and J by 6 bases, with 25 bases between the two germline ends. CDR3 DNA sequence: TGTGCCAGCAGCATTAGATCAGTGTTGGAGGGTCTAGCCGGGGAGCTGTTTTTT. It encodes CASSIRSVLEGLAGELFF.

The chain combines TRBV7-2 with TRBJ2-3; 7 positions match TRBD1. The V segment lost 4 bases and the J segment 0 bases; nucleotides outside the gene matches: 10. Germline-derived CDR1 and CDR2 are SGHTA and FQGNSA. This CDR3 spans 17 amino acids. This chain's CDR3 is CASSYRDRPASTDTQYF. Here the CDR3 DNA reads TGTGCCAGCAGCTATCGGGACAGACCTGCTAGCACAGATACGCAGTATTTT.

The J gene is TRBJ1-5, the V gene TRBV10-3, with 10 bases identical to TRBD1. CDR3 size: 15 residues. Germline V lookup: CDR1 ENHRY, CDR2 SYGVKD. The trim removed 2 bases at V and 6 bases at J, leaving 4 bases unmatched. The CDR3 is CAISEGDRGIQPQHF. CDR3 coding DNA: TGTGCCATCAGTGAGGGGGACAGGGGAATTCAGCCCCAGCATTTT.

The CDR3 here is CASSQVRGDSSGANVLTF. In DNA form, the CDR3 reads TGTGCCAGCAGCCAAGTACGGGGTGACAGCTCTGGGGCCAACGTCCTGACTTTC. The chain couples TRBV4-2 to TRBJ2-6, with D tentatively TRBD1 or TRBD2 (5 bases each). Germline loops: CDR1 LGHNA, CDR2 YNFKEQ. Trimming took 1 base from V and 0 from J, leaving 13 bases between them. The CDR3 runs to 18 residues.

This clone has just a few counts. The chain carries TRBV6-5 and TRBJ2-7; tentatively, D is TRBD2 (6 bases). The germline gives CDR1 MNHEY, CDR2 SVGAGI. V lost 0 bases and J 0 bases, leaving 12 bases between the germline ends. This CDR3 region has 16 residues. The CDR3 sequence is CASSYSSGESSYEQYF. For the CDR3, the DNA is TGTGCCAGCAGTTACTCTAGCGGAGAGAGCTCCTACGAGCAGTACTTC.

The chain has TRBV28 and TRBJ2-7; 11 nucleotides line up with TRBD2. V shed 2 bases, J shed 5 bases, and the junction held 11 bases outside the gene matches. This CDR3 has 17 residues. Germline V lookup: CDR1 MDHEN, CDR2 SYDVKM. The CDR3 DNA is TGTGCCAGCAGTTTACCACTAGCGGGAGTGATGGACGACGAGCAGTACTTC. It encodes CASSLPLAGVMDDEQYF.

The rearrangement links TRBV27 to TRBJ2-7; 11 bases fit TRBD1. Germline V gene lookup returns CDR1 MNHEY and CDR2 SMNVEV (reference sequence). CDR3 size: 15 residues. V was clipped by 6 bases and J by 3 bases; unmatched bases: 7. The CDR3 reads CASSLTGTGGYEQYF. In DNA form, the CDR3 reads TGTGCCAGCAGCTTAACCGGGACAGGGGGCTACGAGCAGTACTTC.

The J gene is TRBJ1-1, the V gene TRBV7-9; D uncertain. The CDR3 contains 13 residues. Trimming took 4 bases from V and 10 from J, leaving 16 bases between them. CDR1 is SEHNR and CDR2 is FQNEAQ in the germline V gene (reference sequence). Written as DNA, the CDR3 is TGTGCCAGCAGCTCCCACCTCGAGGAACCAGCTTTCTTT. Amino acid sequence: CASSSHLEEPAFF.

This chain connects TRBV9 to TRBJ1-4, with D unclear. The CDR3 loop spans 18 amino acids. Trimming left V 2 bases short and J 6 bases short, with 23 bases between. CDR1 and CDR2 (germline): SGDLS, YYNGEE. CDR3 nucleotide sequence: TGTGCCAGCAGCGTCGCCACTCATACGCGGGGTCAGGATGAAAAACTGTTTTTT. Translating gives CASSVATHTRGQDEKLFF.

J is TRBJ2-7 and V is TRBV18; 8 bases map to TRBD1. This CDR3 has 15 residues. V shed 3 bases, J shed 5 bases, and the junction held 9 bases outside the gene matches. The germline V gene has CDR1 KGHSH and CDR2 LQKENI. The CDR3 DNA reads as TGTGCCAGCTCACCCGGCGGGACAGGTGGTAACGAGCAGTACTTC. Protein sequence: CASSPGGTGGNEQYF.

The chain employs TRBV6-1 and TRBJ1-4; D gene ambiguous. This CDR3 spans 18 amino acids. The V and J ends lost 4 bases and 5 bases respectively, with 23 bases between them. Looked up from germline, CDR1 is MNHNS and CDR2 is SASEGT. Here the CDR3 reads CASSGELWREEGNEKLFF. The CDR3 nucleotides read TGTGCCAGCAGTGGTGAGCTTTGGAGGGAGGAAGGGAATGAAAAACTGTTTTTT.

This clone was counted between two and nine times. The rearrangement links TRBV18 to TRBJ2-7; TRBD2 matches at 7 bases. Trimming cost V 3 bases and J 6 bases; bases outside gene matches: 2. This CDR3 comprises 12 residues. CDR1 and CDR2 from the germline V gene are KGHSH and LQKENI. The CDR3 DNA is TGTGCCAGCTCACCGGGAGGGTCCGAGCAGTACTTC. As protein: CASSPGGSEQYF.

V usage is TRBV14 and J usage is TRBJ2-7; 10 bases are a match to TRBD2. J was trimmed by 3 bases and V by 2 bases; bases with no gene match: 7. The CDR3 extends over 16 amino acids. The V gene's germline CDR1 is SGHDN and CDR2 FVKESK. The CDR3 spells CASSQTKAGGFYEQYF. The CDR3 coding sequence is TGTGCCAGCAGCCAAACGAAAGCGGGAGGGTTCTACGAGCAGTACTTC.

This chain links TRBV4-1 with TRBJ1-4; D not resolved. Germline V CDR1 and CDR2: MGHRA, YSYEKL. The CDR3 is 13 residues long. V was cut by 4 bases and J by 7 bases, with 10 bases left in between. The CDR3 DNA follows: TGCGCCAGCAGCCTTCTTACGAGTGAAAAACTGTTTTTT. Its protein is CASSLLTSEKLFF.

The genes are TRBV28 and TRBJ1-2; possible D gene TRBD1, 5 bases. The CDR3 totals 14 residues. V shed 2 bases and J shed 1 base, with 8 bases lying between them. From germline, CDR1 is MDHEN and CDR2 SYDVKM. The CDR3 here is CASSLQGINYGYTF. DNA of the CDR3: TGTGCCAGCAGTTTACAGGGAATTAACTATGGCTACACCTTC.

The CDR3, as DNA: TGTGCCAGCAGCTTAGAGTGGGGGACTAGCGGTTCCCATGAGCAGTTCTTC. Its translation: CASSLEWGTSGSHEQFF. This chain connects TRBV11-3 to TRBJ2-1, with 11 bases aligning to TRBD2. J lost 8 bases, V lost 0 bases, and 9 bases had no gene match. CDR1 and CDR2 (germline): SGHNT, YENEEA. This CDR3 has 17 amino acids.

As DNA, the CDR3 is TGTGCCAGCAGCTCGGACAGAAATAATTCACCCCTCCACTTT. Translated, it gives CASSSDRNNSPLHF. The rearrangement uses TRBV7-2 and TRBJ1-6, with D tentatively TRBD1 (6 bases). This CDR3 spans 14 amino acids. Germline V gene data show CDR1 as SGHTA and CDR2 as FQGNSA. V was pared by 4 bases and J by 5 bases, with 9 bases between.

The CDR3 DNA is TGTGCCAGCAGCTCACCTACGGGCCTGAACACTGAAGCTTTCTTT. This encodes CASSSPTGLNTEAFF. J is TRBJ1-1 and V is TRBV5-5; D is unresolved. The ends were cut back, 3 bases at V and 0 bases at J, with 12 bases in the middle. The length of the CDR3 is 15 residues. From germline, CDR1 is SGHKS and CDR2 YYEKEE (reference sequence).

The chain recombines TRBV5-1 with TRBJ2-5; 10 bases align to TRBD2. The length of the CDR3 is 16 residues. Germline lookup yields CDR1 SGHRS and CDR2 YFSETQ. V lost 5 bases and J lost 2; bases outside the gene matches: 9. This CDR3 is CASSPRTSGKQETQYF. The DNA of the CDR3 is TGCGCCAGCAGTCCCCGGACTAGCGGAAAACAAGAGACCCAGTACTTC.

The CDR3 region has the DNA TGTGCCAGCAGCTTCCCCGGGACAGGGGCAGATTCACCCCTCCACTTT. This codes for CASSFPGTGADSPLHF. The V and J genes are TRBV4-2 and TRBJ1-6; 10 bases line up with TRBD1. The CDR3 runs 16 residues. V shed 5 bases and J 8 bases; nucleotides not matched to a gene: 9. The germline V gene encodes CDR1 LGHNA and CDR2 YNFKEQ.

The chain has TRBV11-2 and TRBJ2-1; D is unclear. Germline V gene sequence: CDR1 SGHAT, CDR2 FQNNGV. The V and J ends lost 5 bases and 7 bases respectively, with 9 bases between them. This CDR3 has 12 residues. CDR3 DNA sequence: TGTGCCAGCAGCCCCCGGTTAAATGAGCAGTTCTTC. Protein: CASSPRLNEQFF.

The J gene is TRBJ1-5, the V gene TRBV28, with a tentative D call TRBD1 (6 bases). The germline V gene has CDR1 MDHEN and CDR2 SYDVKM. Between the trimmed V and J ends, which lost 8 bases and 6 bases, there was a span of 14 bases. CDR3 length: 13 amino acids. CDR3 residues: CASAGKGGQPQHF. The CDR3 nucleotides are TGTGCCAGCGCAGGGAAAGGGGGTCAGCCCCAGCATTTT.

Worth noting for this clone: Its ends do not fully match the called genes, so a read error is possible. The chain carries TRBV7-2 and TRBJ1-1; D is undetermined. The CDR3 spans 13 residues. Per germline, CDR1 SGHTA and CDR2 FQGNSA. CDR3 sequence (DNA): TGTGCCAGCAGCCCGCCTAGGGAACGGGTCGACCATTTT. The encoded protein is CASSPPRERVDHF.

This clone was seen a handful of times. The rearrangement joins TRBV19 to TRBJ1-1; possible D gene TRBD1, 5 bases. CDR3 length equals 16 residues. Trimming took off 3 bases at V and 1 base at J, with 15 bases between the two ends. Germline CDR1 LNHDA, CDR2 SQIVND (reference sequence). Here the CDR3 DNA reads TGTGCCAGTAGTATCAGTCATGCGACAGAGAACACTGAAGCTTTCTTT. This translates into CASSISHATENTEAFF.

In its sample, this clone was seen once. The J gene is TRBJ1-1, the V gene TRBV7-3, with a tentative D call TRBD1 (6 bases). Germline values: CDR1 SGHTA, CDR2 FQGTGA. The CDR3 length is 14 residues. Trimming removed 3 bases from V and 4 bases from J, with 12 bases in between. The CDR3 region is CASSLAGGGTEAFF. CDR3 nucleotides: TGTGCCAGCAGCTTGGCGGGAGGGGGCACTGAAGCTTTCTTT.